The rows below give T cell receptor beta chains drawn from one sample of a study of memory CD4+ T cells and cytomegalovirus serostatus. Generated by immunoSEQ multiplex PCR, the TCRdb table keeps only in-frame clones and is missing some. This table has 38,000 or so clones, 70% to 80% appearing once. Sequencing was performed on memory CD4+ T cells from blood. Receptors were obtained from an adult in good health and CMV-seronegative. Each CDR3 is given with its conserved first and last residue. Each record gives: clone size, V gene, J gene, D gene, CDR3 DNA, CDR3 protein. D genes are given only for firm matches. The size of a clone is reported for some rows only, either as once, few or many, or as a class for expanded clones.

abundance: NA; v_gene: TRBV2; j_gene: TRBJ2-2; d_gene: TRBD1; CDR3nt: TGTGCCAGCAATCAGGACAGGAAAACCGGGGAGCTGTTTTTT; CDR3aa: CASNQDRKTGELFF
abundance: NA; v_gene: TRBV6-6; j_gene: TRBJ1-5; d_gene: TRBD1; CDR3nt: TGTGCCAGCGGGACAGGCTGGGAACAGCCCCAGCATTTT; CDR3aa: CASGTGWEQPQHF
abundance: few; v_gene: TRBV2; j_gene: TRBJ2-3; d_gene: NA; CDR3nt: TGTGCCAGCAGTGTACAGTCTGTATCTAGCACAGATACGCAGTATTTT; CDR3aa: CASSVQSVSSTDTQYF
abundance: NA; v_gene: TRBV5-1; j_gene: TRBJ2-5; d_gene: TRBD1; CDR3nt: TGCGCCAGCAGCCAAAGACCCGGGACAGGGGCCCGAGAGACCCAGTACTTC; CDR3aa: CASSQRPGTGARETQYF
abundance: few; v_gene: TRBV19; j_gene: TRBJ1-6; d_gene: NA; CDR3nt: TGTGCCAGCAGTGGCCGGGGCAATTCACCCCTCCACTTT; CDR3aa: CASSGRGNSPLHF
abundance: NA; v_gene: TRBV30; j_gene: TRBJ1-6; d_gene: NA; CDR3nt: TGTGCCTGGAGTGTCGACTCCAATAATTCACCCCTCCACTTT; CDR3aa: CAWSVDSNNSPLHF
abundance: few; v_gene: TRBV18; j_gene: TRBJ1-6; d_gene: NA; CDR3nt: TGTGCCAGCTCACCGTTGGGGGTTGTCGATTCACCCCTCCACTTT; CDR3aa: CASSPLGVVDSPLHF
abundance: NA; v_gene: TRBV5-1; j_gene: TRBJ1-3; d_gene: NA; CDR3nt: TGCGCCAGCAGCTTGGCGGGGGAAGACAGAAGAAACACCATATATTTT; CDR3aa: CASSLAGEDRRNTIYF
abundance: NA; v_gene: TRBV5-1; j_gene: TRBJ2-3; d_gene: TRBD1; CDR3nt: TGCGCCAGCAGCTTGGCTGGACAGGGTAATGCAGATACGCAGTATTTT; CDR3aa: CASSLAGQGNADTQYF
abundance: NA; v_gene: TRBV19; j_gene: TRBJ1-2; d_gene: TRBD1; CDR3nt: TGTGCCAGTAGCCTAAACCAGGGGGCGGACTATGGCTACACCTTC; CDR3aa: CASSLNQGADYGYTF
abundance: NA; v_gene: TRBV7-3; j_gene: TRBJ2-2; d_gene: TRBD2; CDR3nt: TGTGCCAGCAGCTTAAGGAGCGGGGGGTTCAACACCGGGGAGCTGTTTTTT; CDR3aa: CASSLRSGGFNTGELFF
abundance: NA; v_gene: TRBV5-8; j_gene: TRBJ2-7; d_gene: NA; CDR3nt: TGTGCCAGCAGCTTGTACGAGCAGTACTTC; CDR3aa: CASSLYEQYF
abundance: NA; v_gene: TRBV12-5; j_gene: TRBJ2-5; d_gene: NA; CDR3nt: TGTGCTAGTGGTTTGGCGCCGGGGAGGGGGAGAGGCCAAGAGACCCAGTACTTC; CDR3aa: CASGLAPGRGRGQETQYF
abundance: few; v_gene: TRBV30; j_gene: TRBJ2-7; d_gene: NA; CDR3nt: TGTGCCTGGACCCGCGGGACAGCAACCTACGAGCAGTACTTC; CDR3aa: CAWTRGTATYEQYF
abundance: NA; v_gene: TRBV6-1; j_gene: TRBJ2-7; d_gene: NA; CDR3nt: TGTGCCAGCAGTGCCGGCGACTCTAGCGCCGAGCAGTACTTC; CDR3aa: CASSAGDSSAEQYF
abundance: once; v_gene: TRBV11-2; j_gene: TRBJ2-7; d_gene: NA; CDR3nt: TGTGCCAGCAGCTTAGTGGGGGGCTCCGAGCAGTACTTC; CDR3aa: CASSLVGGSEQYF
abundance: NA; v_gene: TRBV5-1; j_gene: TRBJ2-5; d_gene: NA; CDR3nt: TGCGCCAGCACTGAGAGTGGCGAGACCCAGTACTTC; CDR3aa: CASTESGETQYF
abundance: NA; v_gene: TRBV5-1; j_gene: TRBJ2-1; d_gene: TRBD1; CDR3nt: TGCGCCAGCAGGATGGGACAGGGGCATGAGCAGTTCTTC; CDR3aa: CASRMGQGHEQFF
abundance: NA; v_gene: TRBV5-1; j_gene: TRBJ1-6; d_gene: NA; CDR3nt: TGCGCCAGCAGCTTGGGGGCTCTTGTTGCTTCACCCCTCCACTTT; CDR3aa: CASSLGALVASPLHF
abundance: NA; v_gene: TRBV6-6; j_gene: TRBJ1-1; d_gene: NA; CDR3nt: TGTGCCAGCAGTAATGAGGGGGGCTATAACACTGAAGCTTTCTTT; CDR3aa: CASSNEGGYNTEAFF
abundance: once; v_gene: TRBV11-2; j_gene: TRBJ1-2; d_gene: NA; CDR3nt: TGTGCCAGCAGCTTATCAACAGAAGCTAACTATGGCTACACCTTC; CDR3aa: CASSLSTEANYGYTF
abundance: NA; v_gene: TRBV12-5; j_gene: TRBJ1-1; d_gene: NA; CDR3nt: TGTGCTAGTGGTTGGGACACTAACACTGAAGCTTTCTTT; CDR3aa: CASGWDTNTEAFF
abundance: few; v_gene: TRBV2; j_gene: TRBJ2-7; d_gene: TRBD2; CDR3nt: TGTGCCAGGGGGCGGGGGGTAACCTACGAGCAGTACTTC; CDR3aa: CARGRGVTYEQYF
abundance: NA; v_gene: TRBV7-8; j_gene: TRBJ2-3; d_gene: NA; CDR3nt: TGTGCCAGCAGCTTAGCGCCCCAGAGTACGCAGTATTTT; CDR3aa: CASSLAPQSTQYF
abundance: few; v_gene: TRBV5-4; j_gene: TRBJ1-6; d_gene: NA; CDR3nt: TGTGCCAGCAGCCTAGGGTCCTATAATTCACCCCTCCACTTT; CDR3aa: CASSLGSYNSPLHF